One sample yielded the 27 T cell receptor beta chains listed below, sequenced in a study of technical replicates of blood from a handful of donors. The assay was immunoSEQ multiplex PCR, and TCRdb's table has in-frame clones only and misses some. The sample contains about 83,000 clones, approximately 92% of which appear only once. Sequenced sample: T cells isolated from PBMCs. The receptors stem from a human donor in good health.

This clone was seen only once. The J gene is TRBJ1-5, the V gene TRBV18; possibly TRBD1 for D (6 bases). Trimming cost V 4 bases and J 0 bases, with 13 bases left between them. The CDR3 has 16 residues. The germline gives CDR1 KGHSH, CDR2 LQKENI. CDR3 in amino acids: CASSLGGPYSNQPQHF. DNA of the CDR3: TGTGCCAGCTCACTCGGGGGGCCTTATAGCAATCAGCCCCAGCATTTT.

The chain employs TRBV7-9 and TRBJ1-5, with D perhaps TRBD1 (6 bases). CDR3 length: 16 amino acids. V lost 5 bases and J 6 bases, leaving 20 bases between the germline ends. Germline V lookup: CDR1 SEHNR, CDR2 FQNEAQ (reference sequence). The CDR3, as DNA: TGTGCCAGCAGCCCAATGGGTCAGGGGTTGGGTCAGCCCCAGCATTTT. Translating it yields CASSPMGQGLGQPQHF.

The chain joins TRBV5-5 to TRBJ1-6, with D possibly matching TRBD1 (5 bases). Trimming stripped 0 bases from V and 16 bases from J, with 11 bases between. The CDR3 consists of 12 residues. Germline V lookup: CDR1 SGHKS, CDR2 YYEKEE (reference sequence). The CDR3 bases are TGTGCCAGCAGCTTGGCACAGGCCCCTCTCCACTTT. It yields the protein CASSLAQAPLHF.

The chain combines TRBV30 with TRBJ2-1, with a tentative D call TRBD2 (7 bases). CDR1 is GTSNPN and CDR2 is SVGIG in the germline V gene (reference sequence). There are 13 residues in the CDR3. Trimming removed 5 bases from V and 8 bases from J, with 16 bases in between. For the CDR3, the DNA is TGTGCCTGGGTATGGGGGGGCCTGGATGAGCAGTTCTTC. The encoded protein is CAWVWGGLDEQFF.

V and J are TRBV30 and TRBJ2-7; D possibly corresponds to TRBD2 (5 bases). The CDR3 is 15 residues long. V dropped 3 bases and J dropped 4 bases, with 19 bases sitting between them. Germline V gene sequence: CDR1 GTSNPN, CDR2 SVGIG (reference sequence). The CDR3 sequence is CAWRNLREHPYEQYF. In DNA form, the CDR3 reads TGTGCCTGGAGAAATTTGAGGGAGCACCCATACGAGCAGTACTTC.

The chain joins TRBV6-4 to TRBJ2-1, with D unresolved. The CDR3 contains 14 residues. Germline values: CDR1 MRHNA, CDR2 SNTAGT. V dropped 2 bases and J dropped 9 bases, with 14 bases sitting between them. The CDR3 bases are TGTGCCAGCAGTGACGAACCCCGTAGGAGTGAGCAGTTCTTC. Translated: CASSDEPRRSEQFF.

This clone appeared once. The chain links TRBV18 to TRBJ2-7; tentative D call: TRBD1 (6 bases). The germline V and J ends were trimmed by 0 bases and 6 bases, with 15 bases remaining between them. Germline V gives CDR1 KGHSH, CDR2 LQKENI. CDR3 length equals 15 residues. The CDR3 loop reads CASSPPSPGVPEQYF. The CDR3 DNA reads TGTGCCAGCTCACCACCGTCCCCAGGGGTGCCCGAGCAGTACTTC.

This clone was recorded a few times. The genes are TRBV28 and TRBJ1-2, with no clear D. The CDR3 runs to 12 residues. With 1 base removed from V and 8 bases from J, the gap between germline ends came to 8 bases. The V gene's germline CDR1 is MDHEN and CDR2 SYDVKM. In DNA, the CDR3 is TGTGCCAGCAGTTTATTGGGCTCCGGCTACACCTTC. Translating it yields CASSLLGSGYTF.

In DNA, the CDR3 is TGTGCCAGCAGCCCACGGACAGCACCTAATGAAAAACTGTTTTTT. It specifies CASSPRTAPNEKLFF. The chain is built from TRBV14 and TRBJ1-4, with D possibly TRBD1 on 6 matching bases. The CDR3 is made up of 15 amino acids. The ends were cut back, 4 bases at V and 3 bases at J, with 12 bases in the middle. Germline V gene lookup returns CDR1 SGHDN and CDR2 FVKESK.

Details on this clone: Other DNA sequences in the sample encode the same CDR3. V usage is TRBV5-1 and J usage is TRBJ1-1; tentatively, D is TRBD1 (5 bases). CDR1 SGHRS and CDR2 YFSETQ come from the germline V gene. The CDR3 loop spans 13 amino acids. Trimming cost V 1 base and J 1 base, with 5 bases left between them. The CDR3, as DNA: TGCGCCAGCAGCTTGCAGGGGAACACTGAAGCTTTCTTT. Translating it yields CASSLQGNTEAFF.

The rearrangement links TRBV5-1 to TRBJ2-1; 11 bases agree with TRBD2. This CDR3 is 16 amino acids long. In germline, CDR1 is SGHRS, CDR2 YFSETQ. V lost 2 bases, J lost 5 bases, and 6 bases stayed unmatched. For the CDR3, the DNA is TGCGCCAGCAGCTTAGATAGCGGGAGGGCCGACAATGAGCAGTTCTTC. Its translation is CASSLDSGRADNEQFF.

CDR3 coding DNA: TGTGCCAGCAGCTTAGCCCGGGACAACTACGAGCAGTACTTC. The encoded protein is CASSLARDNYEQYF. This chain joins TRBV11-3 and TRBJ2-7, with D maybe TRBD1 (6 bases). The ends were cut back, 1 base at V and 3 bases at J, with 10 bases in the middle. Germline V gives CDR1 SGHNT, CDR2 YENEEA. The CDR3 extends over 14 amino acids.

The CDR3 protein is CASSFPGSGYEQYF. The DNA of the CDR3 is TGTGCCAGCAGTTTCCCAGGGTCCGGCTACGAGCAGTACTTC. The chain has TRBV27 and TRBJ2-7, with D possibly TRBD1 on 5 matching bases. Looked up from germline, CDR1 is MNHEY and CDR2 is SMNVEV (reference sequence). V shed 3 bases and J shed 3 bases, with 12 bases lying between them. CDR3 length equals 14 residues.

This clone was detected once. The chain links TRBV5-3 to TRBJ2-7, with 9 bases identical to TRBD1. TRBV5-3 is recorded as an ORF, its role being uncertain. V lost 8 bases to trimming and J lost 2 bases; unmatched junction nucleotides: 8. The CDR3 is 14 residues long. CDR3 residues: CARERQGGAYEQYF. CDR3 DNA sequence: TGTGCCAGGGAGAGACAGGGGGGAGCCTACGAGCAGTACTTC.

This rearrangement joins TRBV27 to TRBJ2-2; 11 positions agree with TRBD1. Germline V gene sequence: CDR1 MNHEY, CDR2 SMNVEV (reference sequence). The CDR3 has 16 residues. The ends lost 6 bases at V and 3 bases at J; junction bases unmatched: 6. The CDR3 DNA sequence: TGTGCCAGCAGGGACAGGGGGCGACCTCACACCGGGGAGCTGTTTTTT. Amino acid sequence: CASRDRGRPHTGELFF.

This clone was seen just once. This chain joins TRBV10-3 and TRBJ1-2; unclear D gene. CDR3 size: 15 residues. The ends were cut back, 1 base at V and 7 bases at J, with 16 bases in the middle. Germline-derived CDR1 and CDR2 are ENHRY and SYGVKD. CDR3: CAISELGLDETGYTF. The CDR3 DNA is TGTGCCATCAGTGAGTTGGGCCTTGATGAGACTGGCTACACCTTC.

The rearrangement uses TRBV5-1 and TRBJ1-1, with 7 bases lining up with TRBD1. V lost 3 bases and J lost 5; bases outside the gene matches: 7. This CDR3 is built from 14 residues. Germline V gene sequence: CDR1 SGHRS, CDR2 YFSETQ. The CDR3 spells CASSYTSGGTEAFF. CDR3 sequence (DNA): TGCGCCAGCAGCTACACCTCAGGGGGAACTGAAGCTTTCTTT. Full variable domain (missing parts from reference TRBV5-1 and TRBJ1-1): KAGVTQTPRYLIKTRGQQVTLSCSPISGHRSVSWYQQTPGQGLQFLFEYFSETQRNKGNFPGRFSGRQFSNSRSEMNVSTLELGDSALYLCASSYTSGGTEAFFGQGTRLTVV.

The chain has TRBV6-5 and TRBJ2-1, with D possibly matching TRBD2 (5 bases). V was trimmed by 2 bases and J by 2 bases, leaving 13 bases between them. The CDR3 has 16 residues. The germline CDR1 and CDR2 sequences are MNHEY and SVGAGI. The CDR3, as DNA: TGTGCCAGCAGTTACAAAGACTATTTTACCTACAATGAGCAGTTCTTC. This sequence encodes CASSYKDYFTYNEQFF.

In DNA form, the CDR3 reads TGCGCCAGCAGCCAGGTACTAGCGGGGGTTTACAATGAGCAGTTCTTC. This translates into CASSQVLAGVYNEQFF. The chain recombines TRBV4-1 with TRBJ2-1; TRBD2 matches at 11 bases. Germline V gene data show CDR1 as MGHRA and CDR2 as YSYEKL. This CDR3 comprises 16 residues. Unmatched junction bases numbered 5, after V lost 3 bases and J lost 4 bases.

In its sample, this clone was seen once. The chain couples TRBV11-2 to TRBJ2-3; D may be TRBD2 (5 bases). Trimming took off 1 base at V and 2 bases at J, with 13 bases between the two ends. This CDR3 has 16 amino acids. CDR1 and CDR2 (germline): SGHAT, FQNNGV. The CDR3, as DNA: TGTGCCAGCAGCTTAGCATCTCTAGCTCTCACAGATACGCAGTATTTT. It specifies CASSLASLALTDTQYF.

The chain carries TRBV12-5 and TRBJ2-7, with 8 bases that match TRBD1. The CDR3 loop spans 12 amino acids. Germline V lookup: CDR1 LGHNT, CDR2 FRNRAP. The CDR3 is CATEFGTGEQYF. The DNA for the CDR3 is TGTGCGACAGAGTTTGGGACAGGCGAGCAGTACTTC.

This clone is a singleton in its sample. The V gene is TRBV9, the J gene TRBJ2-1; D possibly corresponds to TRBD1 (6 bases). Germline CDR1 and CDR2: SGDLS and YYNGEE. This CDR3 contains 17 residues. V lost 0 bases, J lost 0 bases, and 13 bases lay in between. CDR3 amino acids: CASSVDVGASSYNEQFF. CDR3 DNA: TGTGCCAGCAGCGTAGACGTGGGGGCCAGCTCCTACAATGAGCAGTTCTTC.

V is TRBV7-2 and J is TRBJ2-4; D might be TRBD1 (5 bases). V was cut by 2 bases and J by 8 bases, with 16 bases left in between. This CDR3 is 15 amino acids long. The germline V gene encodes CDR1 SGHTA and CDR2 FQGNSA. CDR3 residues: CASSLSRTQRDIQYF. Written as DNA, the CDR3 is TGTGCCAGCAGCTTATCAAGGACACAAAGGGACATTCAGTACTTC.

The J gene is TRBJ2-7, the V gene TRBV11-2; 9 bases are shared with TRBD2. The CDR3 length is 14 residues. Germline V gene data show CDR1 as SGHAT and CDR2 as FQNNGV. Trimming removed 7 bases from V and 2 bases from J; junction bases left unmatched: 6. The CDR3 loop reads CASKPGLATYEQYF. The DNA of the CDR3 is TGTGCCAGCAAACCGGGACTAGCCACCTACGAGCAGTACTTC.

CDR3 amino acids: CASSRGGLAVAKNIQYF. The CDR3 coding sequence is TGTGCCAGCAGCCGAGGTGGATTAGCGGTAGCCAAAAACATTCAGTACTTC. The rearrangement uses TRBV7-2 and TRBJ2-4; D is possibly TRBD2 (6 bases). Germline CDR1 reads SGHTA; CDR2 reads FQGNSA. The V gene lost 5 bases and the J gene lost 0 bases, with 17 bases spanning the gap. The CDR3 totals 17 residues.

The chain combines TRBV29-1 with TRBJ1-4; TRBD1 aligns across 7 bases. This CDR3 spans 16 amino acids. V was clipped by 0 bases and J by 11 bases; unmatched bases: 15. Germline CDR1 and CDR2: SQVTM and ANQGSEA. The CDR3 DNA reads TGCAGCGTTGAAGACCTCGATTACTATAGACAGGGCAAACTGTTTTTT. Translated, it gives CSVEDLDYYRQGKLFF.

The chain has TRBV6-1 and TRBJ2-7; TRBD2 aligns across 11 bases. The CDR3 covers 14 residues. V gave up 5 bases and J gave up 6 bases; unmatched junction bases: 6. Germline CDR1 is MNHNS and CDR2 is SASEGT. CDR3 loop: CASSLLAGDSEQYF. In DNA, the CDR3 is TGTGCCAGCAGTCTACTAGCGGGGGACTCCGAGCAGTACTTC.